This T cell receptor (beta chain) was observed in a study of OX40 agonist ivuxolimab in advanced cancers. For the study at large: Patient treatment consisted of intravenous ivuxolimab administration every 2 weeks at 0.01 to 10 mg/kg. Overall study results and limits: Circulating CD4+ and CD8+ T cells showed clonal expansion by week 6 at 0.1 to 3.0 mg/kg.

Repertoires were generated with immunoSEQ multiplex PCR, while TCRdb's copy carries only in-frame clones and drops some. The data hold about 58,000 clones, with approximately 91% observed a single time. In regard to this clone: Its target is not known.

After removal of 6 bases from V and 3 bases from J, the junction contained 4 bases not matched to a gene. CDR3 length equals 14 residues. Germline V gives CDR1 MNHEY, CDR2 SVGAGI. The J gene is TRBJ1-4, the V gene TRBV6-5; 7 bases agree with TRBD1. Sequences were derived from CD4+ or CD8+ T cells sorted from blood, sampled in a trial of the OX40 agonist ivuxolimab. This clonotype originated in an adult with an advanced solid tumor such as melanoma, head and neck, liver or kidney cancer. The CDR3 is CASRPTGANEKLFF. DNA for the CDR3: TGTGCCAGCAGACCTACAGGGGCTAATGAAAAACTGTTTTTT.